This TCR beta chain is from a study of blood T cell repertoires in COVID-19. At the level of the study: Sites in the United States, Italy and Spain provided acute and convalescent COVID-19 samples. Sources were T cells, B-cell-depleted T cells, or PBMCs; the material itself was cDNA or gDNA.

Trimming removed 5 bases from V and 2 bases from J, with 10 bases in between. The germline V gene encodes CDR1 SGHVS and CDR2 FQNEAQ. There are 13 residues in the CDR3. Repertoires were generated with immunoSEQ multiplex PCR, while TCRdb's copy carries only in-frame clones and drops some. Seen here are about 100,000 clones, roughly nine tenths observed once, and the top ten hold 2.1%. The chain combines TRBV7-8 with TRBJ2-7, with unresolved D. Sequencing input: peripheral blood. The source of this sequence is a man aged 45-65 years with active COVID-19. CDR3 protein: CASSPPGTYEQYF. In nucleotides, the CDR3 is TGTGCCAGCAGCCCGCCAGGCACCTACGAGCAGTACTTC.